A single sample is the source of the 15 T cell receptor beta chains below, sequenced in a study of cytomegalovirus exposure and HLA in healthy donors. The PCR had 60 Vbeta and 13 Jbeta primers. The repertoire was sequenced with immunoSEQ multiplex PCR; TCRdb's copy has only in-frame clones and lacks some. The data hold around 150,000 clones, with roughly 85% observed a single time. Sequencing used PBMCs. Source of these receptors: a male donor in good health and CMV-seropositive.

This clone was detected only once. The chain has TRBV5-4 and TRBJ2-1; 9 nucleotides match TRBD1. CDR3 length: 16 amino acids. Germline loops: CDR1 SGHNT, CDR2 YYREEE (reference sequence). With V trimmed by 5 bases and J by 3 bases, 9 bases remained unmatched. CDR3 sequence (DNA): TGTGCCAGCAGTGTAGGGACAGGGTGGGACTACAATGAGCAGTTCTTC. Its translation: CASSVGTGWDYNEQFF.

The chain recombines TRBV6-5 with TRBJ1-3; a possible D gene is TRBD1 (6 bases). The CDR3 contains 14 residues. V gave up 4 bases and J gave up 4 bases, with 11 bases separating them. The germline V gene has CDR1 MNHEY and CDR2 SVGAGI. In DNA, the CDR3 is TGTGCCAGCAGTTCTAGGACAGCCGGAAACACCATATATTTT. This encodes CASSSRTAGNTIYF.

The chain combines TRBV9 with TRBJ1-5; the D is unclear. The CDR3 spans 15 residues. CDR1 and CDR2 from the germline V gene are SGDLS and YYNGEE. The V end lost 0 bases, the J end lost 2 bases, and 9 bases lay between the germline ends. CDR3: CASSVGSIGNQPQHF. Written as DNA, the CDR3 is TGTGCCAGCAGCGTAGGGAGTATAGGCAATCAGCCCCAGCATTTT.

This clone came up once. The chain joins TRBV28 to TRBJ2-7; a possible D gene is TRBD2 (6 bases). This CDR3 spans 15 amino acids. Trimming took off 2 bases at V and 7 bases at J, with 18 bases between the two ends. Germline assignment: CDR1 MDHEN and CDR2 SYDVKM. For the CDR3, the DNA is TGTGCCAGCAGTTTAAGGAGACAGCCACGGGGGGAGCAGTACTTC. It specifies CASSLRRQPRGEQYF. The complete variable domain, with remaining parts taken from reference TRBV28 and TRBJ2-7, reads DVKVTQSSRYLVKRTGEKVFLECVQDMDHENMFWYRQDPGLGLRLIYFSYDVKMKEKGDIPEGYSVSREKKERFSLILESASTNQTSMYLCASSLRRQPRGEQYFGPGTRLTVT.

This clone was recorded a few times. CDR3 coding DNA: TGTGCCAGCAGTGTAGGGCAGGGGTCAGATACGCAGTATTTT. Encoded protein: CASSVGQGSDTQYF. The V and J genes are TRBV6-1 and TRBJ2-3; a possible D gene is TRBD1 (6 bases). This CDR3 region has 14 residues. Germline V lookup: CDR1 MNHNS, CDR2 SASEGT. V gave up 4 bases and J gave up 4 bases, with 12 bases separating them.

J is TRBJ2-3 and V is TRBV29-1; 10 nucleotides line up with TRBD1. V lost 2 bases, J lost 9 bases, and 2 bases stayed unmatched. Germline V gives CDR1 SQVTM, CDR2 ANQGSEA. The CDR3 runs 12 residues. CDR3 protein: CSVEPGQGTQYF. The CDR3 DNA reads TGCAGCGTTGAACCGGGACAGGGGACGCAGTATTTT.

V usage is TRBV5-4 and J usage is TRBJ1-1, with D perhaps TRBD1 (5 bases). Trimming pared 4 bases from V and 1 base from J, leaving 11 bases between. In germline, CDR1 is SGHNT, CDR2 YYREEE (reference sequence). The CDR3 is 14 residues long. CDR3 sequence reads: CASSPGLTNTEAFF. CDR3 coding DNA: TGTGCCAGCAGCCCAGGGCTTACGAACACTGAAGCTTTCTTT.

The rearrangement joins TRBV6-6 to TRBJ1-5; D might be TRBD1 (6 bases). The CDR3 totals 16 residues. The germline gives CDR1 MNHNY, CDR2 SVGAGI (reference sequence). Trimming left V 4 bases short and J 1 base short, with 14 bases between. The CDR3 protein is CASSCSERGSNQPQHF. The CDR3, as DNA: TGTGCCAGCAGTTGCTCGGAAAGGGGGAGCAATCAGCCCCAGCATTTT.

The CDR3 region is CASRQQGVNYGYTF. The CDR3 bases are TGTGCCAGCAGGCAACAGGGGGTTAACTATGGCTACACCTTC. The J gene is TRBJ1-2, the V gene TRBV28; 8 bases are shared with TRBD1. Germline CDR1 MDHEN, CDR2 SYDVKM. After removal of 6 bases from V and 1 base from J, the junction contained 4 bases not matched to a gene. There are 14 residues in the CDR3.

The chain recombines TRBV7-6 with TRBJ2-3; D gene ambiguous. CDR3 length: 13 amino acids. With 4 bases removed from V and 4 bases from J, the gap between germline ends came to 9 bases. From germline, CDR1 is SGHVS and CDR2 FNYEAQ. Written as DNA, the CDR3 is TGTGCCAGCAGCTCAAGCGCAGCAGATACGCAGTATTTT. Encoded protein: CASSSSAADTQYF.

This sequence joins TRBV19 and TRBJ2-1; 7 nucleotides line up with TRBD1. The CDR3 is 15 residues long. Trimming removed 6 bases from V and 0 bases from J; junction bases left unmatched: 5. Germline values: CDR1 LNHDA, CDR2 SQIVND (reference sequence). The CDR3 loop reads CASRGDRSSYNEQFF. DNA for the CDR3: TGTGCCAGTAGGGGGGACAGAAGCTCCTACAATGAGCAGTTCTTC.

This clone appeared a single time. The rearrangement links TRBV7-2 to TRBJ2-5; 8 positions agree with TRBD2. Germline values: CDR1 SGHTA, CDR2 FQGNSA. This CDR3 comprises 15 residues. V shed 3 bases, J shed 2 bases, and the junction held 5 bases outside the gene matches. Here the CDR3 DNA reads TGTGCCAGCAGCTTGGTAGCGGGGCCACAAGAGACCCAGTACTTC. Encoded protein: CASSLVAGPQETQYF. The full variable domain, its missing parts supplied by reference TRBV7-2 and TRBJ2-5, is GAGVSQSPSNKVTEKGKDVELRCDPISGHTALYWYRQSLGQGLEFLIYFQGNSAPDKSGLPSDRFSAERTGGSVSTLTIQRTQQEDSAVYLCASSLVAGPQETQYFGPGTRLLVL.

The V gene is TRBV18, the J gene TRBJ2-5, with D maybe TRBD2 (6 bases). Germline CDR1 reads KGHSH; CDR2 reads LQKENI. V lost 5 bases to trimming and J lost 5 bases, with 12 bases between them. The CDR3 extends over 13 amino acids. Here the CDR3 reads CASSDRSGETQYF. DNA for the CDR3: TGTGCCAGCTCAGATCGAAGCGGGGAGACCCAGTACTTC. The variable domain in full, with the rest retrieved from reference TRBV18 and TRBJ2-5, is NAGVMQNPRHLVRRRGQEARLRCSPMKGHSHVYWYRQLPEEGLKFMVYLQKENIIDESGMPKERFSAEFPKEGPSILRIQQVVRGDSAAYFCASSDRSGETQYFGPGTRLLVL.

This chain uses TRBV30 with TRBJ2-7; 10 bases map to TRBD1. Trimming cost V 2 bases and J 3 bases; bases outside gene matches: 7. The CDR3 is 15 residues long. Germline V gives CDR1 GTSNPN, CDR2 SVGIG (reference sequence). The DNA of the CDR3 is TGTGCCTGGAGTAAAGGGGACAGGGGAGGCTACGAGCAGTACTTC. Its protein is CAWSKGDRGGYEQYF.

This rearrangement joins TRBV6-6 to TRBJ2-1; tentatively, D is TRBD1 (5 bases). CDR1 is MNHNY, CDR2 SVGAGI, per germline (reference sequence). V dropped 5 bases and J dropped 5 bases, with 13 bases sitting between them. This CDR3 comprises 14 residues. CDR3 nucleotides: TGTGCCAGCAGTAGACAGCAACCCAACAATGAGCAGTTCTTC. Amino acids: CASSRQQPNNEQFF.